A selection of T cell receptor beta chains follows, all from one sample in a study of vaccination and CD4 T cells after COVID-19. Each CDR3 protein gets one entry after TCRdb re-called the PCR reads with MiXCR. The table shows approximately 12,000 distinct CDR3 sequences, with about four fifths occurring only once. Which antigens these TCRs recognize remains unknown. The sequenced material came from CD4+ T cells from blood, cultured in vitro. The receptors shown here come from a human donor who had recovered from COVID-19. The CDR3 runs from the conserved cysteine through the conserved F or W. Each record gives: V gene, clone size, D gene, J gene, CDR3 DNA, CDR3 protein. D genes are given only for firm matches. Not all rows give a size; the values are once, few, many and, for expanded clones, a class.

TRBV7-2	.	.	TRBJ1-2	TGTGCCAGCAGCTTATACCCGACGGTTAACTATGGCTACACCTTC	CASSLYPTVNYGYTF
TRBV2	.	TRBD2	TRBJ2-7	TGTGCCAGCAGTGAAACTAGCGCAGCTTCCTACGAGCAGTACTTC	CASSETSAASYEQYF
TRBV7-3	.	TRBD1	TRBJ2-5	TGTGCCAGCAGTTCAGACAGGGGAGAGACCCAGTACTTC	CASSSDRGETQYF
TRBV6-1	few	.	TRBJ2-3	TGTGCCAGCAAAACAGGGAGTGAGACAGATACGCAGTATTTT	CASKTGSETDTQYF
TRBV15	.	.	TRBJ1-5	TGTGCCACCAGTAAAGGATTTATAGGGAGCAATCAGCCCCAGCATTTT	CATSKGFIGSNQPQHF
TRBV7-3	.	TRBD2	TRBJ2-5	TGTGCCAGCAGCTTATTCGGCGGGAGGGTCCAAGAGACCCAGTACTTC	CASSLFGGRVQETQYF
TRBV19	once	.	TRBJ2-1	TGTGCCAGTACCAATAGTGGGGGTAGCTACAATGAGCAGTTCTTC	CASTNSGGSYNEQFF
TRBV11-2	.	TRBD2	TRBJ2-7	TGTGCCAGCAGCACCCGACTAGCGGGAGGCTACGAGCAGTACTTC	CASSTRLAGGYEQYF
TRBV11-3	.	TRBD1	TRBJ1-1	TGTGCCAGCAGCTTAGGACAGGGAACTGAAGCTTTCTTT	CASSLGQGTEAFF
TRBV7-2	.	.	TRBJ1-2	TGTGCCAGCAGCGTTAGCCGGACGACTAACTATGGCTACACCTTC	CASSVSRTTNYGYTF
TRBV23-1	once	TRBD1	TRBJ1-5	TGCGCCAGCAGTCAACAGGGACAGGGGCTACGTTGGCCCCAGCATTTT	CASSQQGQGLRWPQHF
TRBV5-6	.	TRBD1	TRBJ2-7	TGTGCCAGCTATGACAGGGCGACCTACGAGCAGTACTTC	CASYDRATYEQYF
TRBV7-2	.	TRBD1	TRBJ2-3	TGTGCCAGCAGCGGACAGGTAACAGATACGCAGTATTTT	CASSGQVTDTQYF
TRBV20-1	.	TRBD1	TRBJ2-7	TGCAGTGCTAGAGTGCCGGGACAGGGGTCCGAGCAGTACTTC	CSARVPGQGSEQYF
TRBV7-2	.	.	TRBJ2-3	TGTGCCAGCAGCCTCGGAAGGCCTAGCACAGATACGCAGTATTTT	CASSLGRPSTDTQYF
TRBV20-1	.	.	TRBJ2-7	TGCAGTGCCACACCCGTGGGGAGAAGCTACGAGCAGTACTTC	CSATPVGRSYEQYF
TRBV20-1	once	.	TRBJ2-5	TGCAGTGACCCACAGGGCGGGGAGACCCAGTACTTC	CSDPQGGETQYF
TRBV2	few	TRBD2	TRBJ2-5	TGTGCCAGCAGTCTAGGGTTGGCGGGAGGCAACCAAGAGACCCAGTACTTC	CASSLGLAGGNQETQYF
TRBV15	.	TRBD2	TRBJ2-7	TGTGCCACCAGCAGGAGACTAGCGGGAGGGCCTAACTACGAGCAGTACTTC	CATSRRLAGGPNYEQYF
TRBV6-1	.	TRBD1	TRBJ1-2	TGTGCCAGCAGGGGGACAGGTGCCAACTATGGCTACACCTTC	CASRGTGANYGYTF
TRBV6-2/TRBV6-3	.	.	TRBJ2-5	TGTGCCAGCAGTTACCTCTGGGGGACCCAGTACTTC	CASSYLWGTQYF
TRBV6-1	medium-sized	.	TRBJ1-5	TGTGCCAGCAGCCGAGCCCCGGGGGGGCCCAATCAGCCCCAGCATTTT	CASSRAPGGPNQPQHF
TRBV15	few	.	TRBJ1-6	TGTGCCACCAGCAGGGACACTAATAATTCACCCCTCCACTTT	CATSRDTNNSPLHF
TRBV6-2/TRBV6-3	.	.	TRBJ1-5	TGTGCCAGCAGTCCCGGACTAGGGACCATATTGGGCAATCAGCCCCAGCATTTT	CASSPGLGTILGNQPQHF
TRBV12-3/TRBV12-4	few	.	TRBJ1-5	TGTGCCAGCAGGGGGGGGACATCTGACAATCAGCCCCAGCATTTT	CASRGGTSDNQPQHF
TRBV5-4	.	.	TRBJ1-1	TGTGCCAGCAGCTTGGATTGGGACACTGAAGCTTTCTTT	CASSLDWDTEAFF
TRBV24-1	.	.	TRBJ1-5	TGTGCCACCAGTGATAACCTGCGATATCAGCCCCAGCATTTT	CATSDNLRYQPQHF
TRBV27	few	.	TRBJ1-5	TGTGCCAGCAGTCGAGGCAATCAGCCCCAGCATTTT	CASSRGNQPQHF
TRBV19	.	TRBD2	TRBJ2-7	TGTGCCAGTAGTCGTCTTCGGACTAGCGGTTCCTACGAGCAGTACTTC	CASSRLRTSGSYEQYF
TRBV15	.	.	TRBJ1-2	TGTGCCACCAGCAGGAGGGGATCGTGGGGGCCGGAAGGCTACACCTTC	CATSRRGSWGPEGYTF
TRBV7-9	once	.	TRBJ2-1	TGTGCCAGCAGCTGGGGGGCTGGTGAGCAGTTCTTC	CASSWGAGEQFF
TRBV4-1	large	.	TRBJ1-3	TGCGCCAGCAGCCAAGGGCCCAGACAGGACTCTGGAAACACCATATATTTT	CASSQGPRQDSGNTIYF
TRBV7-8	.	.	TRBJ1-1	TGTGCCAGCAGCTTAGTTGGGTACACTGAAGCTTTCTTT	CASSLVGYTEAFF
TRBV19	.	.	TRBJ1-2	TGTGCCAGTAGTATCCCCGGACAGACCTATGGCTACACCTTC	CASSIPGQTYGYTF
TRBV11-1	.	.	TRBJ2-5	TGTGCCAGCAGCTCAGGGGTATGGACCCAGTACTTC	CASSSGVWTQYF
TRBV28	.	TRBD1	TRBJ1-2	TGTGCCAGCAGTTTGGATGGGACAGGGGTCATAGACACCTTC	CASSLDGTGVIDTF
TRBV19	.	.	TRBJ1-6	TGTGCCAGTTCCTATCGGGAACTTAATTCACCCCTCCACTTT	CASSYRELNSPLHF
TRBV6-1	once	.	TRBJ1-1	TGTGCCAGCAGTGAACGCGGATCAGCGAACACTGAAGCTTTCTTT	CASSERGSANTEAFF
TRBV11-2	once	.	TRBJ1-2	TGTGCCAGCAGCGGGGGACCAGCTAACTATGGCTACACCTTC	CASSGGPANYGYTF
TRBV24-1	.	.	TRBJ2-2	TGTGCCACCACGGGGTCCGGACCTACCGGGGAGCTGTTTTTT	CATTGSGPTGELFF
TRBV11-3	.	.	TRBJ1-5	TGTGCCAGCAGCAATGATCAGCCCCAGCATTTT	CASSNDQPQHF